Each of the 4 T cell receptor beta chains below was sequenced from the same sample in a study of CD8+CD57+ T cells in acquired aplastic anemia. Patients included in sequencing had previously demonstrated CD8+CD57+ cell expansion by flow cytometry. Genomic DNA served as template for TCR beta VDJ and CDR3 profiling. One entry per CDR3 protein results from TCRdb running MiXCR on the reads. The sample carries around 200,000 distinct CDR3 sequences, about 62% recorded once. The sequencing sample was made of sorted CD4+, CD8+, or CD8+CD57+ T cells (not recorded which) from PBMCs. These TCRs come from a human donor with aplastic anemia.

This chain uses TRBV19 with TRBJ1-1; unclear D gene. Looked up from germline, CDR1 is LNHDA and CDR2 is SQIVND (reference sequence). V was pared by 5 bases and J by 4 bases, with 14 bases between. This CDR3 is built from 14 residues. CDR3 DNA sequence: TGTGCCAGTAGTCCTCTCGAGGTGAGCACTGAAGCTTTCTTT. As protein: CASSPLEVSTEAFF. The complete variable domain, with remaining parts taken from reference TRBV19 and TRBJ1-1, reads DGGITQSPKYLFRKEGQNVTLSCEQNLNHDAMYWYRQDPGQGLRLIYYSQIVNDFQKGDIAEGYSVSREKKESFPLTVTSAQKNPTAFYLCASSPLEVSTEAFFGQGTRLTVV.

The V gene is TRBV7-3, the J gene TRBJ1-1; possibly TRBD1 for D (5 bases). The CDR3 spans 14 residues. The germline V gene has CDR1 SGHTA and CDR2 FQGTGA. V shed 2 bases and J shed 7 bases, with 14 bases lying between them. CDR3 region: CASSLERGLCEAFF. CDR3 DNA: TGTGCCAGCAGCTTAGAAAGGGGTCTGTGTGAAGCTTTCTTT. The full variable domain, rest sourced from reference TRBV7-3 and TRBJ1-1, is GAGVSQTPSNKVTEKGKYVELRCDPISGHTALYWYRQSLGQGPEFLIYFQGTGAADDSGLPNDRFFAVRPEGSVSTLKIQRTERGDSAVYLCASSLERGLCEAFFGQGTRLTVV.

The sample holds one count of this clonotype. This chain connects TRBV7-8 to TRBJ2-7; TRBD2 agrees at 12 bases. Looked up from germline, CDR1 is SGHVS and CDR2 is FQNEAQ. V shed 1 base and J 4 bases; nucleotides not matched to a gene: 2. This CDR3 comprises 15 residues. The CDR3 here is CASSLVTSGRYEQYF. The CDR3 DNA is TGTGCCAGCAGCTTAGTGACTAGCGGGAGATACGAGCAGTACTTC.

This clonotype was seen ten or more times. V usage is TRBV9 and J usage is TRBJ2-1; unclear D gene. Trimming stripped 0 bases from V and 5 bases from J, with 12 bases between. The CDR3 totals 15 residues. In germline, CDR1 is SGDLS, CDR2 YYNGEE. CDR3 loop: CASSVATGLDNEQFF. The CDR3 region has the DNA TGTGCCAGCAGCGTAGCTACGGGCTTAGACAATGAGCAGTTCTTC.